What follows describes a single T cell receptor beta chain. These data are taken from a study of blood T cell repertoires in COVID-19. As for the study in general: T cells, B-cell-depleted T cells, or PBMCs supplied cDNA or gDNA.

Authors' processing steps: Nucleated cell counts were estimated from reference gene primer amplification. Sequencing used immunoSEQ multiplex PCR; TCRdb keeps in-frame clones, though not all of them. Clone size and V and J calls were adopted from that table, with D and trimming inferred from the DNA. The sample records 84,000 or so clones, about 83% being singletons. Germline assignment: CDR1 SEHNR and CDR2 FQNEAQ (reference sequence). The CDR3 sequence is 15 residues long. V lost 1 base, J lost 7 bases, and 3 bases stayed unmatched. The source material was peripheral blood. The V and J genes are TRBV7-9 and TRBJ1-6; 8 bases fit TRBD1. This TCR was recovered from a woman of 80 years or more with acute or convalescent COVID-19. CDR3 sequence reads: CASSLGGQENSPLHF. CDR3 bases: TGTGCCAGCAGCTTAGGGGGACAGGAAAATTCACCCCTCCACTTT.